This TCR beta chain was captured by sequencing in a study of shared clonotypes between healthy human individuals. Repertoires were generated with immunoSEQ multiplex PCR, while TCRdb's copy carries only in-frame clones and drops some. The sample has around 2.5 million clones; 90% to 95% are singletons. V gave up 0 bases and J gave up 4 bases, with 11 bases separating them. The CDR3 is 15 residues long. The V gene's germline CDR1 is SGHRS and CDR2 YFSETQ. This clone was recorded only once. The clonotype originates from a man between 18 and 29 years old in good health. Some clones in this sample may be carry-over from other donors' samples. This sequence joins TRBV5-1 and TRBJ1-3; tentative D call: TRBD1 (6 bases). Sequencing input: naive CD4+ T cells from PBMCs. Subset defined: CD45RA+ positively selected. The CDR3 DNA reads as TGCGCCAGCAGCTTGGTTACAGGGAGAGGAAACACCATATATTTT. It translates to CASSLVTGRGNTIYF.